Presented here are 5 T cell receptor beta chains from one specimen sequenced in a study of shared clonotypes between healthy human individuals. Assay: immunoSEQ multiplex PCR; the TCRdb copy retains only in-frame clones and omits some. The sample has roughly 2.4 million clones, approximately 96% seen once; the top ten hold 0.1% to 0.15%. The sample was naive CD4+ T cells sorted from blood. Specified subset: CD45RA+ positively selected. The receptors originated from a man younger than 30 in good health.

The chain has TRBV6-1 and TRBJ2-6; TRBD1 agrees at 8 bases. Trimming removed 2 bases from V and 2 bases from J; junction bases left unmatched: 5. CDR1 is MNHNS and CDR2 is SASEGT in the germline V gene. The CDR3 totals 17 residues. The CDR3 sequence is CASSEFQGAAGANVLTF. CDR3 nucleotide sequence: TGTGCCAGCAGTGAATTCCAGGGGGCGGCTGGGGCCAACGTCCTGACTTTC.

The rearrangement joins TRBV11-2 to TRBJ2-1, with TRBD2 matching 8 bases. Germline CDR1 SGHAT, CDR2 FQNNGV. This CDR3 is 16 amino acids long. V shed 4 bases and J 0 bases; nucleotides not matched to a gene: 5. The CDR3: CASSSSLAGSYNEQFF. For the CDR3, the DNA is TGTGCCAGCAGCTCGTCCCTAGCGGGCTCCTACAATGAGCAGTTCTTC. Using reference TRBV11-2 and TRBJ2-1 for the parts outside the CDR3, the full variable domain is EAGVAQSPRYKIIEKRQSVAFWCNPISGHATLYWYQQILGQGPKLLIQFQNNGVVDDSQLPKDRFSAERLKGVDSTLKIQPAKLEDSAVYLCASSSSLAGSYNEQFFGPGTRLTVL.

Written as DNA, the CDR3 is TGTGCCAGCAGCTTGTCTAGCGGGAGTCCCGGGGAGCTGTTTTTT. This sequence encodes CASSLSSGSPGELFF. This chain connects TRBV5-4 to TRBJ2-2, with TRBD2 identical over 10 bases. Germline V gene data show CDR1 as SGHNT and CDR2 as YYREEE (reference sequence). The trim removed 1 base at V and 6 bases at J, leaving 3 bases unmatched. The CDR3 is 15 amino acids.

This clone was observed a single time. The CDR3 is CASSLGGQGVGSPLHF. The CDR3 bases are TGTGCCAGCAGCTTAGGTGGACAGGGGGTTGGATCACCCCTCCACTTT. The chain links TRBV7-9 to TRBJ1-6; 10 positions agree with TRBD1. Germline CDR1 reads SEHNR; CDR2 reads FQNEAQ (reference sequence). The CDR3 length is 16 residues. V lost 1 base to trimming and J lost 10 bases; unmatched junction nucleotides: 7.

This rearrangement joins TRBV10-3 to TRBJ1-1; 7 bases match TRBD1. Germline loops: CDR1 ENHRY, CDR2 SYGVKD. V lost 5 bases to trimming and J lost 3 bases; unmatched junction nucleotides: 18. The CDR3 runs to 18 residues. DNA for the CDR3: TGTGCCATCAGTAGCTCGACGGGGCAGGGGGGCCGGGACACTGAAGCTTTCTTT. Protein sequence: CAISSSTGQGGRDTEAFF.